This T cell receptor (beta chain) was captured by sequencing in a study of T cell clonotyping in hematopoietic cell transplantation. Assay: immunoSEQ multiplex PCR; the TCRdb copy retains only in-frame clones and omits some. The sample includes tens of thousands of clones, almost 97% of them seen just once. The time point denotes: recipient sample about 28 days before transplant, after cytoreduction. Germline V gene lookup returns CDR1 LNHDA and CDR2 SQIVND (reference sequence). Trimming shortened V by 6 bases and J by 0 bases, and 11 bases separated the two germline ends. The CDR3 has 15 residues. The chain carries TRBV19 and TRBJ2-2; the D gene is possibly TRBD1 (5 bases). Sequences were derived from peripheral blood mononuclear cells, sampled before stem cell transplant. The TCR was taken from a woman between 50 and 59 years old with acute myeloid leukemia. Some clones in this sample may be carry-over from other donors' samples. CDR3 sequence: CASRSQGSNTGELFF. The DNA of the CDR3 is TGTGCCAGTAGATCTCAGGGCTCGAACACCGGGGAGCTGTTTTTT.